This T cell receptor beta chain was sequenced for a study of blood T cell repertoires in COVID-19. Study overall: Researchers got acute and convalescent COVID-19 samples from the United States, Italy and Spain. Sources were T cells, B-cell-depleted T cells, or PBMCs; the material itself was cDNA or gDNA.

V lost 10 bases, J lost 0 bases, and 8 bases stayed unmatched. Germline loops: CDR1 MNHEY, CDR2 SVGAGI. CDR3 length: 14 residues. Generated by immunoSEQ multiplex PCR, the TCRdb table keeps only in-frame clones and is missing some. The table lists around 200,000 clones, around nine tenths of them singletons. The source material was peripheral blood. The chain recombines TRBV6-5 with TRBJ1-2, with 7 bases identical to TRBD1. This TCR came from a woman aged 18-29 years who had recovered from COVID-19. CDR3 loop: CATSWGQPNYGYTF. The DNA for the CDR3 is TGTGCCACCTCGTGGGGACAGCCTAACTATGGCTACACCTTC.